This TCR beta chain was obtained from a study of neoadjuvant anti-PD-1 for oral cavity cancer. Repertoires were generated with immunoSEQ multiplex PCR, while TCRdb's copy carries only in-frame clones and drops some. The sample has around 70,000 clones; approximately 85% are singletons. Study-level findings and limits: With three patients per group, TCR findings need larger cohorts.

Note on this clone: Antigen: not known.

This CDR3 region has 15 residues. Germline-derived CDR1 and CDR2 are MGHRA and YSYEKL. V lost 6 bases, J lost 2 bases, and 4 bases stayed unmatched. Time point defined: after neoadjuvant nivolumab, at surgical resection. Blood cells were analyzed directly, without culture or expansion. This rearrangement joins TRBV4-1 to TRBJ2-5, with 12 positions matching TRBD2. The origin of this receptor is a person aged 35 to 85 with oral cavity squamous cell carcinoma. Sequencing used PBMCs, obtained after nivolumab (anti-PD-1) treatment. The CDR3 DNA is TGCGCCAGCAGTAGGACTAGCGGGGTACAAGAGACCCAGTACTTC. This codes for CASSRTSGVQETQYF.